The present T cell receptor beta chain was sequenced within a study of control samples from healthy donors and cancer patients. V lost 1 base to trimming and J lost 1 base, with 6 bases between them. This CDR3 is built from 14 residues. Per the germline V gene, CDR1 is SGHNT and CDR2 is YENEEA. Note on this clone: Other DNA sequences in this specimen translate into the identical CDR3.

Sequencing used immunoSEQ multiplex PCR; TCRdb keeps in-frame clones, though not all of them. The sample lists about 130,000 clones, about 90% occurring once. The sequence derives from a woman aged 45-59 years in good health. The sample comprised blood. The chain carries TRBV11-3 and TRBJ2-3, with a tentative D call TRBD2 (6 bases). This CDR3 is CASSLGGGTDTQYF. The CDR3 nucleotides are TGTGCCAGCAGCTTAGGCGGGGGCACAGATACGCAGTATTTT.